Listed below are T cell receptor beta chains from one sample, sequenced in a study of PD-L1 blockade in urothelial cancer. Clones were sequenced by immunoSEQ multiplex PCR, and TCRdb holds only the in-frame ones, with some missing. Of some 25,000 clones listed, 80% to 85% are singletons. Sequences were derived from PBMCs, sampled around atezolizumab (anti-PD-L1) treatment. The receptors were gathered from a man between 65 and 85 years old with urothelial cancer. Both conserved end residues are part of each CDR3. The D gene is left open where the match is weak. Size tells how often a clone was seen (once, few, many) or the class of an expanded clone, and some rows leave it out.

>few|TRBV19|TRBJ1-1|13|.
TGTGCCAGTAGTATTTCCCGGAACACTGAAGCTTTCTTT
CASSISRNTEAFF
>.|TRBV11-1|TRBJ2-2|16|TRBD2
TGTGCCAGCAGCCCCGGGACTAGCGGATACACCGGGGAGCTGTTTTTT
CASSPGTSGYTGELFF
>few|TRBV7-2|TRBJ2-5|14|.
TGTGCCAGCAGCTTTTTTCCTCCTCAAGAGACCCAGTACTTC
CASSFFPPQETQYF
>.|TRBV10-1|TRBJ2-7|13|.
TGCGCCAGCAGTGAGTCTTCAGGGAACGAGCAGTACTTC
CASSESSGNEQYF
>.|TRBV5-1|TRBJ2-3|14|.
TGCGCCAGCAGTTCCAGGGTGGGTACAGATACGCAGTATTTT
CASSSRVGTDTQYF
>.|TRBV5-4|TRBJ2-3|15|.
TGTGCCAGCAGCTTGGAACTAGCTGGAAAGGATACGCAGTATTTT
CASSLELAGKDTQYF
>few|TRBV25-1|TRBJ1-2|16|TRBD1
TGTGCCAGCAGTGAATCAGAGGGAGAGGGGGCGGAGGGCTACACCTTC
CASSESEGEGAEGYTF
>.|TRBV28|TRBJ1-1|14|.
TGTGCCAGCATCCCGACAGGATCGGGCACTGAAGCTTTCTTT
CASIPTGSGTEAFF
>.|TRBV19|TRBJ2-7|15|TRBD1
TGTGCCAGTAGTCAGGGACAGGGGGAATCCTACGAGCAGTACTTC
CASSQGQGESYEQYF
>.|TRBV10-1|TRBJ2-1|15|.
TGCGCCAGCAGTGCTACTAGTAGTTTGATCGATGAGCAGTTCTTC
CASSATSSLIDEQFF
>.|TRBV5-1|TRBJ2-7|13|.
TGCGCCAGCAGCCCAGGGCCCTCGAGGGAGCAGTACTTC
CASSPGPSREQYF
>.|TRBV9|TRBJ2-2|15|.
TGTGCCAGCAGCGTAAGCCAGGGGGGCACCGGGGAGCTGTTTTTT
CASSVSQGGTGELFF
>.|TRBV5-6|TRBJ2-5|15|.
TGTGCCAGCAGCTTGCAGGTCTCAGCGGGAGAGACCCAGTACTTC
CASSLQVSAGETQYF
>.|TRBV6-5|TRBJ2-7|12|.
TGTGCCAGCCGAGGTCAGGGTACCGAGCAGTACTTC
CASRGQGTEQYF
>.|TRBV6-5|TRBJ1-2|15|TRBD1
TGTGCCAGCGGGGGACAGGGGGTCGGCAACTATGGCTACACCTTC
CASGGQGVGNYGYTF
>.|TRBV19|TRBJ1-4|17|.
TGTGCCAGTAGTATAAGTCCAGGGGTTGCAACTAATGAAAAACTGTTTTTT
CASSISPGVATNEKLFF
>.|TRBV4-2|TRBJ1-2|14|.
TGTGCCAGCAGCCAAGAAGGGGAATCTGAAGGCTACACCTTC
CASSQEGESEGYTF
>few|TRBV28|TRBJ2-7|17|TRBD1
TGTGCCAGCAGTTTACTCTGGACAGGGGGCGCATCTAGCGAGCAGTACTTC
CASSLLWTGGASSEQYF
>.|TRBV10-3|TRBJ2-2|15|.
TGTGCCATCGGCCGCGGCGGCCAAACCCACGGGGAGCTGTTTTTT
CAIGRGGQTHGELFF
>.|TRBV18|TRBJ1-2|17|TRBD1
TGTGCCAGCTCACTCCGGGACAGGGTTGTTGAGAACTATGGCTACACCTTC
CASSLRDRVVENYGYTF
>.|TRBV4-1|TRBJ1-2|14|.
TGCGCCAGCAGCCACCCCCGGGAGGGGTACGGCTACACCTTC
CASSHPREGYGYTF
>.|TRBV5-4|TRBJ2-1|15|TRBD2
TGTGCCAGCAGCTTGTCTAGCGGTTCCTACAATGAGCAGTTCTTC
CASSLSSGSYNEQFF
>.|TRBV4-2|TRBJ2-3|16|TRBD2
TGTGCCAGCAGCCAAGTGAGTCCAGCGGGAGTAGATACGCAGTATTTT
CASSQVSPAGVDTQYF
>.|TRBV2|TRBJ1-2|13|TRBD1
TGTGCCAGCAGCATACAGGGGGCGGTAGGCTACACCTTC
CASSIQGAVGYTF
>.|TRBV9|TRBJ2-7|15|TRBD2
TGTGCCAGCAGCGTGGGGACTACCATCTCCTACGAGCAGTACTTC
CASSVGTTISYEQYF
>.|TRBV6-1|TRBJ1-6|14|TRBD1
TGTGCCAGCAGGATGGGACAGGGGAATTCACCCCTCCACTTT
CASRMGQGNSPLHF
>.|TRBV19|TRBJ2-1|11|.
TGTGCCAGTAGTAGAGCTAATGAGCAGTTCTTC
CASSRANEQFF
>.|TRBV20-1|TRBJ1-2|11|.
TGCAGTCCGAACAGGAGTTATGGCTACACCTTC
CSPNRSYGYTF
>.|TRBV9|TRBJ2-6|16|.
TGTGCCAGCAGTCAGGATTCAAGCTCTGGGGCCAACGTCCTGACTTTC
CASSQDSSSGANVLTF
>.|TRBV4-1|TRBJ2-5|15|TRBD2
TGCGCCAGCAGCCAAGATCCAGCGGGAGAAGAGACCCAGTACTTC
CASSQDPAGEETQYF
>.|TRBV6-5|TRBJ1-2|15|TRBD1
TGTGCCAGCAGTTACTCTCGGACAGGAAGCTATGGCTACACCTTC
CASSYSRTGSYGYTF
>.|TRBV6-1|TRBJ1-2|14|.
TGTGCCAGCAGTGCGGGGGGGTTCCCCTATGGCTACACCTTC
CASSAGGFPYGYTF
>.|TRBV5-6|TRBJ2-2|14|.
TGTGCCAGCAGGCGCAGCGCGAACACCGGGGAGCTGTTTTTT
CASRRSANTGELFF
>.|TRBV28|TRBJ1-1|15|TRBD1
TGTGCCAGCAGCCCAGGGGGCAGGGAGGTCTCTGAAGCTTTCTTT
CASSPGGREVSEAFF